This T cell receptor beta chain was identified during a study of vaccination and CD4 T cells after COVID-19 (dated by TCRdb to 2021 to 2024). Background for the entire study: Every convalescent patient had a positive nasal swab PCR test for SARS-CoV-2, with mild disease in several patients and severe disease in one. Post-COVID blood samples were collected from convalescent patients a median of around 100 days after diagnosis, with a range of about 30 to 161 days. Two doses of either the Pfizer-BioNTech BNT162b2 vaccine (n=8) or the Moderna mRNA-1273 vaccine (n=2) were administered to participants. The spike-specific CD4+ TCR repertoire was compared before and after mRNA vaccination in under 11 COVID-19 convalescent patients and a handful of infection-naive healthy vaccine recipients. Overlapping spike peptide pools from SARS-CoV-2 and from the common cold coronaviruses HCoV-NL63, HCoV-OC43 and HCoV-229E were used as culture stimuli. Post-vaccine blood samples were collected a median of 72 days after the second vaccine dose, ranging from about 12 to 250 days. Control cultures used a CEFX viral epitope pool as positive control, an HIV-1 Nef peptide pool as negative control, or no peptide. In the convalescent cohort there were six males and four females, among whom were two Hispanic individuals, seven Caucasians, two Asians and one multiracial person.

In the paper's terms, the treatment or condition label means: approximately 10-day PBMC culture with coronavirus spike peptide pools or control peptides (ViraFEST assay). The ViraFEST assay was used in the study, in which antigen-specific T cells were expanded with peptide pools and expanded clonotypes were subsequently identified by TCR sequencing. The convalescent patients' positive SARS-CoV-2 PCR tests fell between March and December 2020, which was before the Alpha, Beta and Delta variants emerged in the United States. About 1.8 million PBMCs per well were cultured in IMDM with roughly 5% human AB serum and 8.5 to 10 IU/ml IL-2, plus 10 ug/ml peptide pools. On days 3 and 7, half of the culture medium was replaced with fresh IL-2-containing medium. Once the cells had been in culture for less than 12 days, the EasySep CD4+ T cell isolation kit was used to isolate CD4+ T cells by negative selection. Ficoll-Paque Plus gradient centrifugation was used to isolate PBMCs from whole blood, and the isolated PBMCs were then either used fresh or cryopreserved at -140C. Triplicate wells were generally used for each culture condition.

The library came from PCR. DNA from cultured CD4+ T cells was subjected to TCR sequencing with the Oncomine TCR Beta short-read assay at the Johns Hopkins FTIC core. Genomic DNA was extracted from the cultured CD4+ T cells with the QIAamp micro DNA kit. Oncomine TCR Beta libraries from cultured CD4+ T cells were pooled using unique dual indexes and sequenced on an Illumina iSeq 100. On the study's bioinformatics: Non-productive sequences were filtered out, and CDR3s that did not start with C, did not end with F or W, or were shorter than 7 amino acids were discarded. The MANAFEST web application was used to identify antigen-specific clonotypes by comparing peptide-stimulated wells against reference wells and other culture wells. To be called positive, a clone needed an FDR below 0.05, an odds ratio above 5, and a productive frequency above 0.1% in at least two of three replicate wells. Clonotypes that were significantly expanded in both SARS-CoV-2 spike wells and at least one common cold coronavirus spike condition were defined as cross-reactive. CDR3 homology was assessed with Levenshtein distances (stringdist) and unrooted phylogenetic trees (ape) in R version 3.6.1. Using fastp at Q25 and MiXCR, TCRdb reprocessed the public reads and kept productive beta chains. Rows with one shared CDR3 protein collapse into an entry with the most common genes and DNA. What appears here as the V and J calls and clone size reflects TCRdb's work, not the paper's. The sample data list some 16,000 distinct CDR3 sequences, and around 56% of these were observed just once. The top ten clones comprise approximately 11% of the sample.

About this clonotype itself: Its antigen target is currently unknown. The input lacks base qualities; no much larger clone sits a single base away.

What the authors observed across the whole study: Among the post-vaccine SARS-CoV-2-reactive clones in convalescent patients, a median approximately 90% showed up only after vaccination, which suggests vaccine-specific priming. An increase in the median number of SARS-CoV-2-reactive clonotypes from 21 after infection to roughly 39 after vaccination was observed, but the change was not found to be significant. The number of convalescent patients in the study was relatively small, and the study did not examine early timepoints following natural infection. Nearly all vaccine-specific clones in convalescent patients (304 of 307) were mono-reactive for SARS-CoV-2 spike rather than cross-reactive with common cold coronaviruses.

Taken from the germline V gene, the CDR1 and CDR2 loops are ENHRY and SYGVKD. From the cysteine up to the phenylalanine, the CDR3 has a length of 15 residues. Only the CDR3 part of the read is kept: 45 bases, read in frame from the first base. V is cut by 1 base and J by 7 bases, and the space between the germline ends is 14 bases. The TCR sequence derives from a human donor who had recovered from COVID-19. The sample taken for sequencing was CD4+ T cells from blood, cultured in vitro. This receptor chain uses TRBV10-3 and TRBJ2-1; tentative D gene TRBD1, with 5 bases matching. The sequenced DNA is TGTGCCATCAGTGAGTTCGGAACAGGCCCAAATGAGCAGTTCTTC. The encoded protein is CAISEFGTGPNEQFF.